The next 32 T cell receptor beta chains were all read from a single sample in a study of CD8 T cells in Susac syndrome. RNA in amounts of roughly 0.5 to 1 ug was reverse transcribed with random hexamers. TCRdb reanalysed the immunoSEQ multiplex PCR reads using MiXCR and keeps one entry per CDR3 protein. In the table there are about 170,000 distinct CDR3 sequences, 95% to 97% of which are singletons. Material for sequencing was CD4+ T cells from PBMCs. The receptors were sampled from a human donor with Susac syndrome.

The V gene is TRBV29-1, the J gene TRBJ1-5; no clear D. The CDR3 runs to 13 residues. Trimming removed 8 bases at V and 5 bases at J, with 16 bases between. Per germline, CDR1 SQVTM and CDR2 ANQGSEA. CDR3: CSFRGSWDQPQHF. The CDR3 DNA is TGCAGCTTTCGTGGGTCCTGGGATCAGCCCCAGCATTTT.

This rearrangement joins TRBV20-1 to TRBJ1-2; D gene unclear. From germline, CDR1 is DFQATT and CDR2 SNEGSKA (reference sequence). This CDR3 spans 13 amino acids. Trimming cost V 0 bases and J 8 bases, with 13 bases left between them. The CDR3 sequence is CSARDPQVEGYTF. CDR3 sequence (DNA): TGCAGTGCTAGAGATCCCCAGGTAGAGGGCTACACCTTC.

This CDR3 is CASSKVFDKGKSYEQYV. The CDR3 nucleotides are TGCGCCAGCAGTAAAGTGTTTGACAAAGGTAAATCCTACGAGCAGTACGTC. V and J are TRBV5-1 and TRBJ2-7; D is uncertain. The germline CDR1 and CDR2 sequences are SGHRS and YFSETQ. CDR3 length: 17 residues. V lost 5 bases, J lost 1 base, and 22 bases lay in between.

The CDR3 sequence is CSVNRGLNTEAFF. CDR3 sequence (DNA): TGCAGCGTCAACAGAGGATTGAACACTGAAGCTTTCTTT. The chain is built from TRBV29-1 and TRBJ1-1; D is undetermined. The CDR3 runs to 13 residues. The germline V gene has CDR1 SQVTM and CDR2 ANQGSEA. V shed 6 bases and J shed 0 bases, with 11 bases lying between them.

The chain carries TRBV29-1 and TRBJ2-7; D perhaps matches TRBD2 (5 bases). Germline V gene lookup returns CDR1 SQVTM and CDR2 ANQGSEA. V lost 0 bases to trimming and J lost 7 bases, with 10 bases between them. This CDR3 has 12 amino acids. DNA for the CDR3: TGCAGCGTTGAAGAGAACCGGAGGGAGCAGTACTTC. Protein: CSVEENRREQYF.

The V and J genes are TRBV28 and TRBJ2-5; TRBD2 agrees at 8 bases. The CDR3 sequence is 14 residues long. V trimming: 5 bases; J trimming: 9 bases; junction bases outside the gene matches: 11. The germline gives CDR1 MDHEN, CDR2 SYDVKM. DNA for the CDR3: TGTGCCAGCAGTCCCTCCGGGGGGGGAGTGGCCCAGTACTTC. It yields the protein CASSPSGGGVAQYF.

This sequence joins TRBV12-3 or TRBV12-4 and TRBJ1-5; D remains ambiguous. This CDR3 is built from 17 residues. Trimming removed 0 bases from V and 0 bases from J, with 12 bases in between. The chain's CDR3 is CASSLALSEGSNQPQHF. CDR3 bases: TGTGCCAGCAGTTTAGCGCTCTCTGAGGGTAGCAATCAGCCCCAGCATTTT.

CDR3 bases: TGTGCCAGCTCACGCACTCGACAGGGCTCGAGGGAGACCCAGTACTTC. Translation gives CASSRTRQGSRETQYF. The chain links TRBV18 to TRBJ2-5; TRBD1 matches 7 bases. Per germline, CDR1 KGHSH and CDR2 LQKENI. The CDR3 consists of 16 residues. With V trimmed by 4 bases and J by 5 bases, 13 bases remained unmatched. Based on the CDR3 plus reference TRBV18 and TRBJ2-5, the full variable domain is NAGVMQNPRHLVRRRGQEARLRCSPMKGHSHVYWYRQLPEEGLKFMVYLQKENIIDESGMPKERFSAEFPKEGPSILRIQQVVRGDSAAYFCASSRTRQGSRETQYFGPGTRLLVL.

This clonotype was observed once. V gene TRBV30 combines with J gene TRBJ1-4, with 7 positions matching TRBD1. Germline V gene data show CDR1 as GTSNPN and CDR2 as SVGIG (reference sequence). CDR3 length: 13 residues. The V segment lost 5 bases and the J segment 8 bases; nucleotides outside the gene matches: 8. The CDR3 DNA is TGTGCCTGGTCTGGGACAGAGGGGGAAAAACTGTTTTTT. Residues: CAWSGTEGEKLFF.

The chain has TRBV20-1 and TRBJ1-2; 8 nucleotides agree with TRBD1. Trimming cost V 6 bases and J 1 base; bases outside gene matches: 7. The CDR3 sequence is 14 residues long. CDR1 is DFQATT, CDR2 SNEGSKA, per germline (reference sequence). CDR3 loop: CSAPGQGSNYGYTF. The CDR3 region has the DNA TGCAGTGCCCCCGGACAGGGAAGTAACTATGGCTACACCTTC.

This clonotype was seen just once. The CDR3 DNA is TGTGCCAGCAGGGGCAGCTCTAACTATGGCTACACCTTC. Translating it yields CASRGSSNYGYTF. The V gene is TRBV6-2 or TRBV6-3, the J gene TRBJ1-2, with D unclear. The CDR3 totals 13 residues. Trimming left V 6 bases short and J 0 bases short, with 8 bases between. Germline loops: CDR1 MNHEY, CDR2 SVGEGT.

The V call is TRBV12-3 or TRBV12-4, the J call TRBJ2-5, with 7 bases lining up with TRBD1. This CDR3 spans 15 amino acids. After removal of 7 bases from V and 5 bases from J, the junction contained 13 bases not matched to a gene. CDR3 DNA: TGTGCCAGCACTCGGGACAGCCAAAAGGTGGAGACCCAGTACTTC. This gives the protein CASTRDSQKVETQYF.

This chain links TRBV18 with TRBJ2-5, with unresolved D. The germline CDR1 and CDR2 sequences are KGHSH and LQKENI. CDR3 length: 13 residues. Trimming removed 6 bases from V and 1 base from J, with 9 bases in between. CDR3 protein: CASSPSLQETQYF. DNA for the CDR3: TGTGCCAGCTCCCCATCCCTCCAAGAGACCCAGTACTTC.

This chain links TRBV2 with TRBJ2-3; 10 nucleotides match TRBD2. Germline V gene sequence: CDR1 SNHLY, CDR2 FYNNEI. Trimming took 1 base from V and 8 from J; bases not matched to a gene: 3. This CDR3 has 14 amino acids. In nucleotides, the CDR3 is TGTGCCAGCAGTGAAGTAGCTAGCGGGAGTACGCAGTATTTT. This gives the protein CASSEVASGSTQYF.

The CDR3, as DNA: TGTGCCAGCAGCCCCTTTGAGTCCGCTCCCTACGAGCAGTACGTC. It translates to CASSPFESAPYEQYV. The chain is built from TRBV12-3 or TRBV12-4 and TRBJ2-7; D is unclear. The length of the CDR3 is 15 residues. The V end lost 6 bases, the J end lost 2 bases, and 17 bases lay between the germline ends.

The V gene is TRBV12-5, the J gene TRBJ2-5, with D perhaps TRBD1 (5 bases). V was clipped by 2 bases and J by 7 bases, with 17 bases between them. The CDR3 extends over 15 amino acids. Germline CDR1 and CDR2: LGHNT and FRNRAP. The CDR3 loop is CASGLSQGSPGTQYF. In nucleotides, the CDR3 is TGTGCTAGTGGTTTGTCGCAGGGATCCCCAGGGACCCAGTACTTC.

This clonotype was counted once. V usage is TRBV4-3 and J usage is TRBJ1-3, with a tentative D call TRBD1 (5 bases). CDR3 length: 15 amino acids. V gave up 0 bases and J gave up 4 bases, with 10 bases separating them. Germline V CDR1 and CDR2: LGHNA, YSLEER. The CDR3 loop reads CASSQDLRGGNTIYF. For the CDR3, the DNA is TGCGCCAGCAGCCAAGATCTTAGGGGCGGAAACACCATATATTTT.

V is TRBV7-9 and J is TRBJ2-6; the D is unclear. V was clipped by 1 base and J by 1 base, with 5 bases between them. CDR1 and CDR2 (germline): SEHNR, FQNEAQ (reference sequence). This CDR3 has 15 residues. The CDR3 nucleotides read TGTGCCAGCAGCTTAGGGCAATCTGGGGCCAACGTCCTGACTTTC. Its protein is CASSLGQSGANVLTF.

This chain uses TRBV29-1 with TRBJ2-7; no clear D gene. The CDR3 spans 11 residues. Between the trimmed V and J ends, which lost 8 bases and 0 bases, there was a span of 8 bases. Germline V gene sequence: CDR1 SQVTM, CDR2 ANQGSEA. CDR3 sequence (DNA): TGCAGCCTGAAGAGCTCCTACGAGCAGTACGTC. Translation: CSLKSSYEQYV.

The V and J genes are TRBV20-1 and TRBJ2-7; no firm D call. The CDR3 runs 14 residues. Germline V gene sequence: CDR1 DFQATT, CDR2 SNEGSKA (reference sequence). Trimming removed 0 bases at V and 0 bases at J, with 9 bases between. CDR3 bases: TGCAGTGCTAGAGATCTGGCAGACTCCTACGAGCAGTACGTC. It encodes CSARDLADSYEQYV.

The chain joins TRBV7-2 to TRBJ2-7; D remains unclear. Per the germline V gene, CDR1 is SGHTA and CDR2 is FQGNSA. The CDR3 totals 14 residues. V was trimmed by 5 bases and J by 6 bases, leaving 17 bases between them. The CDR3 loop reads CASSVRPYNSEQYF. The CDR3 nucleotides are TGTGCCAGCAGCGTCCGCCCCTATAATTCCGAGCAGTACTTC.

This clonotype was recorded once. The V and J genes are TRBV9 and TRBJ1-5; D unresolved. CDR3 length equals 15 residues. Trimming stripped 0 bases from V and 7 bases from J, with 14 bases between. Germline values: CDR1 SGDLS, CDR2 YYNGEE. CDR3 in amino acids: CASSVGGRLGQPQHF. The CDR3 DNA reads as TGTGCCAGCAGCGTAGGAGGCCGCCTAGGGCAGCCCCAGCATTTT. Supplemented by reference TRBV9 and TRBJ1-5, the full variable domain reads DSGVTQTPKHLITATGQRVTLRCSPRSGDLSVYWYQQSLDQGLQFLIQYYNGEERAKGNILERFSAQQFPDLHSELNLSSLELGDSALYFCASSVGGRLGQPQHFGDGTRLSIL.

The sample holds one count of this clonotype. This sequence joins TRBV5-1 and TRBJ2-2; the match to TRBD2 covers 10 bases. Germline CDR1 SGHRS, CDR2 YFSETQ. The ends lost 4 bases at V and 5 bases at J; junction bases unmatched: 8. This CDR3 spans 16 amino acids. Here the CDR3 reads CASSLSGRTDTGELFF. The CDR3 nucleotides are TGCGCCAGCAGCCTTAGCGGGAGGACCGATACCGGGGAGCTGTTTTTT.

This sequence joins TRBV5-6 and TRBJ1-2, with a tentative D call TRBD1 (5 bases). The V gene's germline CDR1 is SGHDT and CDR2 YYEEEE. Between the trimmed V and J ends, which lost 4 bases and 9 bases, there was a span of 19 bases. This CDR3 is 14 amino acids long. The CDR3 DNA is TGTGCCAGCAGCCCACCGGGGCTGAGTGGAAGCTACACCTTC. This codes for CASSPPGLSGSYTF.

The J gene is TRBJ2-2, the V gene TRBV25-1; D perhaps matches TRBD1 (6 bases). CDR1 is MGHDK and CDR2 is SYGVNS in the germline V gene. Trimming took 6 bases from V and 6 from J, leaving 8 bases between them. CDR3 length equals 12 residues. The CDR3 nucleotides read TGTGCCAGCAGACAGGGACCCGGGGAGCTGTTTTTT. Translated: CASRQGPGELFF. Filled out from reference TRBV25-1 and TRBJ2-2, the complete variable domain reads EADIYQTPRYLVIGTGKKITLECSQTMGHDKMYWYQQDPGMELHLIHYSYGVNSTEKGDLSSESTVSRIRTEHFPLTLESARPSHTSQYLCASRQGPGELFFGEGSRLTVL.

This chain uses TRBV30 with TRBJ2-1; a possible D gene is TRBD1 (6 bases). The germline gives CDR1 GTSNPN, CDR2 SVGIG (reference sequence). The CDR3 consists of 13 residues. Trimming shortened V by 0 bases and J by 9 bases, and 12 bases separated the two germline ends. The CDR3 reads CAWSVRVGGEQFF. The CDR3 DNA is TGTGCCTGGAGTGTACGGGTAGGGGGTGAGCAGTTCTTC.

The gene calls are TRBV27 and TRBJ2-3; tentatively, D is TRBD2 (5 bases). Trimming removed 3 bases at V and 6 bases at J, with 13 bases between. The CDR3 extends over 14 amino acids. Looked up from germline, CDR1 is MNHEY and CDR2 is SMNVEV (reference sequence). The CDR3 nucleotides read TGTGCCAGCAGTTTTTTAAGCGGAGAGGATACGCAGTATTTT. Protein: CASSFLSGEDTQYF.

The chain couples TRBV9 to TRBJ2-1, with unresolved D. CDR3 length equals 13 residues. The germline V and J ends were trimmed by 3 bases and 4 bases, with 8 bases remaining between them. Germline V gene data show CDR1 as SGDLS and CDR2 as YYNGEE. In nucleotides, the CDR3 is TGTGCCAGCAGCGAGGAACCGTACAATGAGCAGTTCTTC. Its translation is CASSEEPYNEQFF.

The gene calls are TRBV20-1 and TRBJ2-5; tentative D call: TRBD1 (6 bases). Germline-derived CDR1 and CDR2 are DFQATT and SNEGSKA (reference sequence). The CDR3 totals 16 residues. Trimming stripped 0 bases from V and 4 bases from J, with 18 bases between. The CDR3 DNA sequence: TGCAGTGCTAGAGATGCGGACAGCCCTAGGGCAGAGACCCAGTACTTC. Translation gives CSARDADSPRAETQYF.

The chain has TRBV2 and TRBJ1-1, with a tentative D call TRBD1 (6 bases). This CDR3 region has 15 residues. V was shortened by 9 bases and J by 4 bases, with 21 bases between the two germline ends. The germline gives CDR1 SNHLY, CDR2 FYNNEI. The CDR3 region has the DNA TGTGCCAGTCGAAGCAGGGGAACCTTGGCCACTGAAGCTTTCTTT. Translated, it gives CASRSRGTLATEAFF.

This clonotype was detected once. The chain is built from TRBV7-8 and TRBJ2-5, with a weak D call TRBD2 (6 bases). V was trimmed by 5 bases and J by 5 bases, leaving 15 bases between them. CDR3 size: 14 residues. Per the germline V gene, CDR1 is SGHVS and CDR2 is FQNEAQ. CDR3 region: CASSLSGLWETQYF. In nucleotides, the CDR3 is TGTGCCAGCAGCCTATCGGGACTTTGGGAGACCCAGTACTTC.

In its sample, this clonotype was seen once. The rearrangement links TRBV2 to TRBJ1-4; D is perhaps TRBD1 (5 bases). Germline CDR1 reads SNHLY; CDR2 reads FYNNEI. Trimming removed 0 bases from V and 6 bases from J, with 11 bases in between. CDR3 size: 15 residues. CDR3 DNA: TGTGCCAGCAGTGAAGCGGGAGGGGCGCATGAAAAACTGTTTTTT. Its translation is CASSEAGGAHEKLFF.